This note documents a single T cell receptor beta chain sequence. The CDR3 consists of 15 residues. Trimming removed 4 bases from V and 0 bases from J, with 14 bases in between. Per germline, CDR1 SGHRS and CDR2 YFSETQ. This sample is drawn from a study of blood T cell repertoires in COVID-19. The method was immunoSEQ multiplex PCR; TCRdb's version includes in-frame clones alone and lacks a portion of them. The data contain around 120,000 clones, around 89% of them singletons. This chain uses TRBV5-1 with TRBJ2-7, with D hard to call. The sample taken for sequencing was peripheral blood. The sequence was obtained from a human donor in a cohort sampled during active COVID-19. CDR3: CASSETTGVSYEQYF. In nucleotides, the CDR3 is TGCGCCAGCAGCGAAACCACTGGAGTCTCCTACGAGCAGTACTTC. Supplemented by reference TRBV5-1 and TRBJ2-7, the full variable domain reads KAGVTQTPRYLIKTRGQQVTLSCSPISGHRSVSWYQQTPGQGLQFLFEYFSETQRNKGNFPGRFSGRQFSNSRSEMNVSTLELGDSALYLCASSETTGVSYEQYFGPGTRLTVT.